This paragraph reports one T cell receptor (beta chain). Mouse gene names apply. Method: immunoSEQ multiplex PCR; TCRdb's copy keeps in-frame clones and lacks some. The sample lists 7,000 to 8,000 clones, 50% occurring once. Time point specified: mouse harvest day 7 after allogeneic transplant. Mouse grafts combined 10^7 T-cell-depleted bone marrow cells with 10^6 splenic CD5+ T cells. B6 (H2b) cells into BALB/c (H2d) mice; tissues taken at day 7 or 14. The sample belongs to a study of tissue T cells after allogeneic stem cell transplantation. Sequenced material: gut tissue. The clonotype comes from a female BALB/c mouse given C57BL/6 T cells with graft-versus-host disease after an allogeneic hematopoietic cell transplant.

CDR3 bases read: TGTGCCAGCAGTGTCGACAGGGTCACAGAAGTCTTC. Translated, it gives CASSVDRVTEVF. From start to end, the CDR3 is CASSVDRVTEVFF. The V call is TRBV26, the J call TRBJ1-1; 7 nucleotides match TRBD1. The sequenced fragment ends 1 residue before the CDR3 boundary, so the rest is inferred from the germline J gene. The CDR3 is 13 residues long. Germline CDR1 and CDR2: KGHPV and FQNQEV (reference sequence). V shed 5 bases, J shed 4 bases, and the junction held 4 bases outside the gene matches.